Included here is one TCR beta chain sequence, with context. The antigen remains undetermined. Mismatch with germline at one junction end may stem from a read error. Researchers amplified the TCR beta CDR3 regions from RNA transcripts. Using the HTBI primer set, a first-round RT-PCR was run on the TCR CDR3. Using its own MiXCR run on the multiplex PCR reads, TCRdb lists one record per CDR3 protein. The data show 300,000 to 450,000 distinct CDR3 sequences, around a quarter seen once. These data are taken from a study of T cells in Graves' hyperthyroidism and ophthalmopathy. Study findings and constraints: With a median lead of around 6.7 months before onset, the model predicted ophthalmopathy.

The source is a man aged 50-59 years with Graves' hyperthyroidism. The sequenced sample was blood.

CDR3 bases: TGTGCCAGCAGTGACATCAATGGAAAACTGTTTTTT. Its translation: CASSDINGKLFF. The gene calls are TRBV6-1 and TRBJ1-4; unclear D gene. The CDR3 totals 12 residues. Per the germline V gene, CDR1 is MNHNS and CDR2 is SASEGT.